This entry lists 7 T cell receptor beta chains sequenced from one sample in a study of low-dose radiotherapy and immunotherapy resistance in tumors. Primers used for first-strand cDNA, a TRAV- and TRBV-specific set, covered both alpha and beta chains. Amplification, which lasted 15 to 20 PCR cycles, used a constant-region primer and V-primer adapter to amplify TCRs. TCRdb processed the reads anew with MiXCR; each CDR3 protein has one entry. The sample lists 18,000 or so distinct CDR3 sequences, over 65% occurring once. The receptors stem from a human donor with advanced metastatic prostate, ovarian, gallbladder or colorectal cancer (not recorded which). This table probably holds off-target reads from a library built for another chain.

The table lists this clonotype with a few counts. This rearrangement joins TRBV6-1 to TRBJ2-6, with unresolved D. Trimming pared 4 bases from V and 2 bases from J, leaving 12 bases between. The germline gives CDR1 MNHNS, CDR2 SASEGT. The CDR3 consists of 16 residues. In nucleotides, the CDR3 is TGTGCCAGCAGTGCCTTTTTTGGGCCTGGGGCCAACGTCCTGACTTTC. It codes for CASSAFFGPGANVLTF.

The chain combines TRBV28 with TRBJ2-7, with 8 bases identical to TRBD1. The CDR3 is 14 residues long. J was trimmed by 2 bases and V by 6 bases; bases with no gene match: 6. Per germline, CDR1 MDHEN and CDR2 SYDVKM. The CDR3 DNA reads as TGTGCCAGCAGCCCGGACAGGGTCGCCTACGAGCAGTACTTC. This translates into CASSPDRVAYEQYF.

This chain connects TRBV11-2 to TRBJ2-3; no clear D. Germline loops: CDR1 SGHAT, CDR2 FQNNGV. CDR3 size: 16 residues. The germline V and J ends were trimmed by 0 bases and 0 bases, with 10 bases remaining between them. CDR3 nucleotide sequence: TGTGCCAGCAGCTTAGAGCCGGGTTTTAGCACAGATACGCAGTATTTT. Its protein is CASSLEPGFSTDTQYF.

CDR3 nucleotide sequence: TGCAGTGCAGAGGGTTCTAATGAGCAGTTCTTC. Amino acids: CSAEGSNEQFF. The chain links TRBV20-1 to TRBJ2-1; possible D gene TRBD2, 5 bases. Trimming removed 6 bases at V and 7 bases at J, with 10 bases between. The germline V gene encodes CDR1 DFQATT and CDR2 SNEGSKA (reference sequence). The CDR3 runs 11 residues.

V and J are TRBV19 and TRBJ2-7; D assignment may be TRBD1 or TRBD2 (5 bases each). The CDR3 runs to 15 residues. Germline-derived CDR1 and CDR2 are LNHDA and SQIVND (reference sequence). The germline V and J ends were trimmed by 1 base and 5 bases, with 15 bases remaining between them. The CDR3 DNA reads as TGTGCCAGTAGTATAGTCGGAGGCAGGGAGAACGAGCAGTACTTC. This codes for CASSIVGGRENEQYF.

The chain combines TRBV5-1 with TRBJ1-1, with 7 bases matching TRBD1. The V and J ends lost 0 bases and 10 bases, in that order; junction bases with no gene match: 6. CDR1 SGHRS and CDR2 YFSETQ come from the germline V gene. The CDR3 length is 13 residues. The CDR3 sequence is CASSLDDRVGAFF. The CDR3 coding sequence is TGCGCCAGCAGCTTGGACGACAGGGTCGGAGCTTTCTTT. Full variable domain (outside the CDR3, taken from reference TRBV5-1 and TRBJ1-1): KAGVTQTPRYLIKTRGQQVTLSCSPISGHRSVSWYQQTPGQGLQFLFEYFSETQRNKGNFPGRFSGRQFSNSRSEMNVSTLELGDSALYLCASSLDDRVGAFFGQGTRLTVV.

V and J are TRBV29-1 and TRBJ1-3; D is ambiguous. The CDR3 runs to 11 residues. Per the germline V gene, CDR1 is SQVTM and CDR2 is ANQGSEA. Trimming pared 2 bases from V and 3 bases from J, leaving 2 bases between. The CDR3 coding sequence is TGCAGCGTTGAACTTGGAAACACCATATATTTT. It translates to CSVELGNTIYF.